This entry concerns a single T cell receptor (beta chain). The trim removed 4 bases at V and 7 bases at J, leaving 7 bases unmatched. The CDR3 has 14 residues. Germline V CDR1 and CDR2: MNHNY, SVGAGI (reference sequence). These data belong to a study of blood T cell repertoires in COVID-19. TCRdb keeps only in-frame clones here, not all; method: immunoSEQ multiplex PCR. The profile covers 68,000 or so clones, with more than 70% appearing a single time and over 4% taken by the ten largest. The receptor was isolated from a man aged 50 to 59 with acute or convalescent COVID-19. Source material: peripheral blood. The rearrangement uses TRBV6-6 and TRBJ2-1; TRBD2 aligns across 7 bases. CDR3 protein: CASSLTLAANEQFF. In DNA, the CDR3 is TGTGCCAGCAGTTTAACTCTAGCGGCTAATGAGCAGTTCTTC.